This T cell receptor beta chain was retrieved from a study of OX40 agonist ivuxolimab in advanced cancers. As for the study in general: Anti-PD-1, anti-PD-L1 or anti-CTLA-4 therapy given earlier was allowed, and roughly 40% had some.

Profiled with immunoSEQ multiplex PCR; TCRdb holds only in-frame clones, not every one. Found here are some 98,000 clones, 90% to 95% of them singletons; the top ten hold 0.26%. Autoimmune disease history or systemic immunosuppression led to patients being barred. Researchers took blood at baseline, on cycle 4 day 1, and on cycle 7 day 1. This CDR3 region has 19 residues. Trimming cost V 1 base and J 2 bases; bases outside gene matches: 11. Germline V lookup: CDR1 MDHEN, CDR2 SYDVKM. The sequence derives from an adult with an advanced solid tumor such as melanoma, head and neck, liver or kidney cancer. The V gene is TRBV28, the J gene TRBJ1-6, with 7 bases identical to TRBD1. The sample consisted of CD4+ or CD8+ T cells sorted from blood, taken in a trial of the OX40 agonist ivuxolimab. The CDR3 reads CASSLSGRGSFTYNSPLHF. In nucleotides, the CDR3 is TGTGCCAGCAGTTTATCGGGCAGGGGGTCATTCACCTATAATTCACCCCTCCACTTT.